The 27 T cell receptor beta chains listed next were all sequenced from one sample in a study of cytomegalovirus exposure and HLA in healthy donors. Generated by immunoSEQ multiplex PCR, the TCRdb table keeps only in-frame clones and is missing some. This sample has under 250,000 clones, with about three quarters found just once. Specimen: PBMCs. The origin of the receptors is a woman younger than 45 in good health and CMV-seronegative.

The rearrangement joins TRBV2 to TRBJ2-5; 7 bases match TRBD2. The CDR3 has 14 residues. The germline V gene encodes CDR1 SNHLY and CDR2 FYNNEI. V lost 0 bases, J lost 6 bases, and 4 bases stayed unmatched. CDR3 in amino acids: CASSEARGWKTQYF. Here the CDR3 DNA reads TGTGCCAGCAGTGAAGCGCGGGGGTGGAAGACCCAGTACTTC.

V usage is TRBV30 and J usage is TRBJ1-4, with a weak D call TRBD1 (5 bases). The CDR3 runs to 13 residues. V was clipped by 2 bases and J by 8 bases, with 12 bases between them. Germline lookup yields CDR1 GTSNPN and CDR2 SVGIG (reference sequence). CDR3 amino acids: CAWSFQGGEKLFF. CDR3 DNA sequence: TGTGCCTGGAGTTTCCAGGGAGGCGAAAAACTGTTTTTT. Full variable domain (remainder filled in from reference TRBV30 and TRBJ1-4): SQTIHQWPATLVQPVGSPLSLECTVEGTSNPNLYWYRQAAGRGLQLLFYSVGIGQISSEVPQNLSASRPQDRQFILSSKKLLLSDSGFYLCAWSFQGGEKLFFGSGTQLSVL.

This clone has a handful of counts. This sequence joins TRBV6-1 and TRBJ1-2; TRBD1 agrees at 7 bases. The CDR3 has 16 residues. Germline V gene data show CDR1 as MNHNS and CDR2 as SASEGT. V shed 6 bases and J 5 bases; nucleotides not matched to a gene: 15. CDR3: CASRERAGAGGYGYTF. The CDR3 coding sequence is TGTGCCAGCAGAGAACGGGCCGGGGCAGGGGGATATGGCTACACCTTC.

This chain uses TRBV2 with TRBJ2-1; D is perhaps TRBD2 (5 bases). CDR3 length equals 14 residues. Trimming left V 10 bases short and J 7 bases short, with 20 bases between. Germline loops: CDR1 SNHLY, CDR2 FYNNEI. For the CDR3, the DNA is TGTGCCATCCTTGCTGGACTCACCCGGAATGAGCAGTTCTTC. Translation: CAILAGLTRNEQFF.

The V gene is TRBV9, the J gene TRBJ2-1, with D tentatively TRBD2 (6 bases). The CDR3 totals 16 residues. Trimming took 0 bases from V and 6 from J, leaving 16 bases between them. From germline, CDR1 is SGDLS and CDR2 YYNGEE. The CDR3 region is CASSVVRDWTSNEQFF. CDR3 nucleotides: TGTGCCAGCAGCGTAGTTCGGGACTGGACGTCCAATGAGCAGTTCTTC.

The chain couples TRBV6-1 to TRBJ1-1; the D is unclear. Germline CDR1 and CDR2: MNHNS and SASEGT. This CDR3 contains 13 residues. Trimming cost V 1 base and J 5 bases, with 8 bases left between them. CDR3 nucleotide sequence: TGTGCCAGCAGTGAAGAGCGGGGAACTGAAGCTTTCTTT. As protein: CASSEERGTEAFF.

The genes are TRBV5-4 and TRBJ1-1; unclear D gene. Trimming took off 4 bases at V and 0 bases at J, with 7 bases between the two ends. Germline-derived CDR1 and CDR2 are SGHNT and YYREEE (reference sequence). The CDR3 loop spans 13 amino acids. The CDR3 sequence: CASSVTMNTEAFF. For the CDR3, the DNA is TGTGCCAGCAGCGTCACTATGAACACTGAAGCTTTCTTT. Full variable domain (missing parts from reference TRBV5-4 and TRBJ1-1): ETGVTQSPTHLIKTRGQQVTLRCSSQSGHNTVSWYQQALGQGPQFIFQYYREEENGRGNFPPRFSGLQFPNYSSELNVNALELDDSALYLCASSVTMNTEAFFGQGTRLTVV.

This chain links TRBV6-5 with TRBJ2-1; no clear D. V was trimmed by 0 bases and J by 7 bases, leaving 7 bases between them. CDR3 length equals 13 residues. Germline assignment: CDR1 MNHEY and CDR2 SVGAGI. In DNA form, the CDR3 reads TGTGCCAGCAGTTACTCTGACTGGAATGAGCAGTTCTTC. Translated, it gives CASSYSDWNEQFF.

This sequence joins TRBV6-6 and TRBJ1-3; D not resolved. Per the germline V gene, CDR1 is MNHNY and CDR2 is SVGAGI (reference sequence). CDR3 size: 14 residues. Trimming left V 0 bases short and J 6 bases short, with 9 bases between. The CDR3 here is CASSYSNGVNTIYF. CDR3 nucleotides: TGTGCCAGCAGTTACTCGAACGGGGTAAACACCATATATTTT.

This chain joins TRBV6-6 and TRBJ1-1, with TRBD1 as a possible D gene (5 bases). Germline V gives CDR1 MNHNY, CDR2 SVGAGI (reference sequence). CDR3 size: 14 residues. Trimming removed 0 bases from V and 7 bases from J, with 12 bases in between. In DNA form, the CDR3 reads TGTGCCAGCAGTTACTCTGGGGCCGGGCATGAAGCTTTCTTT. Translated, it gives CASSYSGAGHEAFF.

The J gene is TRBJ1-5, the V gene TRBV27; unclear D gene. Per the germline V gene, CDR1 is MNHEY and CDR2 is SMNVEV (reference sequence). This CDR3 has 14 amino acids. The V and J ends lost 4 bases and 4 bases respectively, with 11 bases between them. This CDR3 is CASSSSLRNQPQHF. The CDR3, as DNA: TGTGCCAGCAGTTCAAGCCTCAGGAATCAGCCCCAGCATTTT.

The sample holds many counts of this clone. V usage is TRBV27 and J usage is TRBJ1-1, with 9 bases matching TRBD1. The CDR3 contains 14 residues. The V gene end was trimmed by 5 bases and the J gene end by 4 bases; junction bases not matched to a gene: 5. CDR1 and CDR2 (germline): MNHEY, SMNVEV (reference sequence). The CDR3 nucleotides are TGTGCCAGCAGTATTTCGACAGGGGGCACTGAAGCTTTCTTT. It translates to CASSISTGGTEAFF.

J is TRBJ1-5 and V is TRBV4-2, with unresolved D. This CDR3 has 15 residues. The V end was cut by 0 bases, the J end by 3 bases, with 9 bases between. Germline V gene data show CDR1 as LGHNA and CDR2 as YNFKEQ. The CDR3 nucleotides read TGTGCCAGCAGCCAAGATCCCCGGTTCAATCAGCCCCAGCATTTT. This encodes CASSQDPRFNQPQHF.

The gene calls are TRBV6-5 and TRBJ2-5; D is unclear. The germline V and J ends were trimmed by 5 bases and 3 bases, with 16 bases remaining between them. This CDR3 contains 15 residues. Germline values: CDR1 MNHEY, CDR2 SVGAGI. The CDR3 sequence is CASSPRPALEETQYF. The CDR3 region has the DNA TGTGCCAGCAGTCCCCGACCGGCTCTAGAAGAGACCCAGTACTTC.

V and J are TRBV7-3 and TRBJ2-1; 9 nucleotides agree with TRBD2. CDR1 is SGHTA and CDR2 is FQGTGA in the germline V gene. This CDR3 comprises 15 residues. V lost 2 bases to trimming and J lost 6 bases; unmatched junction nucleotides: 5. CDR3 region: CASSLQRGVVNEQFF. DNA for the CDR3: TGTGCCAGCAGCTTACAGCGGGGGGTGGTCAATGAGCAGTTCTTC.

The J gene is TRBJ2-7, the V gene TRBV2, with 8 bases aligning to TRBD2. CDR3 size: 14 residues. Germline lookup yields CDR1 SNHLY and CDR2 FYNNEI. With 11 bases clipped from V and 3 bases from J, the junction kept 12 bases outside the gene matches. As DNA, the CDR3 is TGTGCCGCACGAAAGACAACTAGCGGCTACGAGCAGTACTTC. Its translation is CAARKTTSGYEQYF.

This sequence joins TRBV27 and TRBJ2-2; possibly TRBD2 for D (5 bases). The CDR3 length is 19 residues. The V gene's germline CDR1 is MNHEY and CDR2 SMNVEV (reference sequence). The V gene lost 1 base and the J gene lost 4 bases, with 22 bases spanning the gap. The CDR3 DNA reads TGTGCCAGCAGTTTATGGGCCGGAGGCAGCCAAGGGATCACCGGGGAGCTGTTTTTT. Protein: CASSLWAGGSQGITGELFF.

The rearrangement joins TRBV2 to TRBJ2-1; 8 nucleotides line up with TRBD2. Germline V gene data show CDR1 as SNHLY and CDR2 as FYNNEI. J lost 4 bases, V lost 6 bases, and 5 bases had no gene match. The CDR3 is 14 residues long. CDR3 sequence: CASRTGTRYNEQFF. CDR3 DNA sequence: TGTGCCAGCAGAACCGGGACTAGATACAATGAGCAGTTCTTC.

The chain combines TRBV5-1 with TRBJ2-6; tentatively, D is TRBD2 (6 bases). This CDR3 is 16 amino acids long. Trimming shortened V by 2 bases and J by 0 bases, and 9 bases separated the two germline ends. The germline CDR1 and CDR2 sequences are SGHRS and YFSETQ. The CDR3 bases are TGCGCCAGCAGCTTTGGGCGGGACTCTGGGGCCAACGTCCTGACTTTC. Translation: CASSFGRDSGANVLTF.

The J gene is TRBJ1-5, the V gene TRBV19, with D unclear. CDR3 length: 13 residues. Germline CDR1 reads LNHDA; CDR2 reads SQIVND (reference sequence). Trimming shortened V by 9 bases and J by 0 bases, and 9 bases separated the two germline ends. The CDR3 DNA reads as TGTGCCAGCACGAGTTATAGCAATCAGCCCCAGCATTTT. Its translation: CASTSYSNQPQHF.

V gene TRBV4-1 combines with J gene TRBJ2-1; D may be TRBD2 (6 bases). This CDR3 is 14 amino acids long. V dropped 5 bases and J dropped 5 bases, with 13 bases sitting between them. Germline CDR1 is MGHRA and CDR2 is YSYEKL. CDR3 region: CASSLLAPNNEQFF. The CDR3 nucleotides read TGCGCCAGCAGCTTACTAGCCCCGAACAATGAGCAGTTCTTC.

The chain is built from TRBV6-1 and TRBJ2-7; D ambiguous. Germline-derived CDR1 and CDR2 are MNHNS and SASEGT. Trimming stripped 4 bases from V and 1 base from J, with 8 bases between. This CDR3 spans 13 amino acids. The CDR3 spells CASSGLGSYEQYF. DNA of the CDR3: TGTGCCAGCAGTGGCCTAGGATCCTACGAGCAGTACTTC.

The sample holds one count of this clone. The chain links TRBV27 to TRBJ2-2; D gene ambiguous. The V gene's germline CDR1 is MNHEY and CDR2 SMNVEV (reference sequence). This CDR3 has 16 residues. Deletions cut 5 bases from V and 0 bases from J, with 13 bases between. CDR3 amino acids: CASSPPSASNTGELFF. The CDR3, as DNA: TGTGCCAGCAGTCCCCCATCAGCGTCGAACACCGGGGAGCTGTTTTTT.

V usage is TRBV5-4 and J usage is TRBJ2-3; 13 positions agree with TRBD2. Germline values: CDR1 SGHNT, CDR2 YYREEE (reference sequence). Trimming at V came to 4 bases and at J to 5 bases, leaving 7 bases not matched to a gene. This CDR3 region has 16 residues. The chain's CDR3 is CASSKTSGGRIDTQYF. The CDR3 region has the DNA TGTGCCAGCAGCAAGACTAGCGGGGGGAGGATAGATACGCAGTATTTT.

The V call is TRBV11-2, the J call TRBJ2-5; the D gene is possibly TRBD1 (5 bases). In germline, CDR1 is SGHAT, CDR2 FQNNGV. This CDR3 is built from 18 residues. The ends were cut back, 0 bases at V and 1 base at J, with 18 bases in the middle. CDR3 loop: CASSLELGWGSVQETQYF. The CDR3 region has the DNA TGTGCCAGCAGCTTAGAGCTCGGGTGGGGCAGTGTCCAAGAGACCCAGTACTTC.

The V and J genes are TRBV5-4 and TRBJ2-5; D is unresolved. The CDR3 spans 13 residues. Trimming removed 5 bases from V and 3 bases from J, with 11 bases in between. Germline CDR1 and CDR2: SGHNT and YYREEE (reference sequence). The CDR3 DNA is TGTGCCAGCAGTCCAACCACAGAAGAGACCCAGTACTTC. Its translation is CASSPTTEETQYF.

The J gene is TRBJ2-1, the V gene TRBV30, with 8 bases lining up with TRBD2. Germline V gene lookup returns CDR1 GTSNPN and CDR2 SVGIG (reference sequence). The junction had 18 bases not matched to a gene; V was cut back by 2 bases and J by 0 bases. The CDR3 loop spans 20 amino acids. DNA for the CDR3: TGTGCCTGGAGTAACATAGCGGGGAACCGTCCTTGGAGCTCCTACAATGAGCAGTTCTTC. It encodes CAWSNIAGNRPWSSYNEQFF.